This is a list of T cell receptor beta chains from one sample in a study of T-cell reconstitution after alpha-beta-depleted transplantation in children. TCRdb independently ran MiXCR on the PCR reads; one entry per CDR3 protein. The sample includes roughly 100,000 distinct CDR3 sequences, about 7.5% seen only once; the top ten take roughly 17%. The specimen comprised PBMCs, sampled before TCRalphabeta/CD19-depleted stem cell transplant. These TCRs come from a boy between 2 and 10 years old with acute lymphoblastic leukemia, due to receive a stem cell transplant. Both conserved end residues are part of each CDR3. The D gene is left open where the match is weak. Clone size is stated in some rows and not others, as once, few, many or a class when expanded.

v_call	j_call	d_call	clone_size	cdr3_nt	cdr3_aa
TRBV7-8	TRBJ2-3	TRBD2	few	TGTGCCAGCAGCTTAAGGCCTAGCGGGGCCCAGGGTACAGATACGCAGTATTTT	CASSLRPSGAQGTDTQYF
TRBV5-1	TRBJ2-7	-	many	TGCGCCAGCACCAACGCCCTCGCAAGAGGGCCCTACTACGAGCAGTACTTC	CASTNALARGPYYEQYF
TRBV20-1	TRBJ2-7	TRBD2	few	TGCAGTGCTAGAGATGGTTCGGACTGGCGGGGGTACGAGCAGTACTTC	CSARDGSDWRGYEQYF
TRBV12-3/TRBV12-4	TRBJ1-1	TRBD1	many	TGTGCCAGCGGCGGGGCAGGGGGAGCTTTCTTT	CASGGAGGAFF
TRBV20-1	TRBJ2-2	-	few	TGCAGTGCGCCGCAGGAGAACACCGGGGAGCTGTTTTTT	CSAPQENTGELFF
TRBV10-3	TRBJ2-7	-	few	TGTGCCATCAGTGATTTATCCTACGAGCAGTACTTC	CAISDLSYEQYF
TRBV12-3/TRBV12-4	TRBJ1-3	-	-	TGTGCCAGCAGTTTAATGGGGGCTAAGGGAAACACCATATATTTT	CASSLMGAKGNTIYF
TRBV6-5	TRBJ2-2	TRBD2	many	TGTGCCAGCAGCCCCGAGCGGGGGAAGGACGGGGAGCTGTTTTTT	CASSPERGKDGELFF
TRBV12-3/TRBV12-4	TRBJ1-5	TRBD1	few	TGTGCCAGCAGGGAGAGGACAGGGAGGCAGCCCCAGCATTTT	CASRERTGRQPQHF
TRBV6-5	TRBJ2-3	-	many	TGTGCCAGCAGTTACTTCCAGGGCAGCACAGATACGCAGTATTTT	CASSYFQGSTDTQYF
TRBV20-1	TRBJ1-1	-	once	TGCAGTTCTAGAGAGGGGGGGCGAGACGCTTTCTTT	CSSREGGRDAFF
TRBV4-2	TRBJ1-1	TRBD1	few	TGTGCCAGCAGCCATGGGACAGGGGGCGAAGGGACCACTGAAGCTTTCTTT	CASSHGTGGEGTTEAFF
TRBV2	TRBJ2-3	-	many	TGTGCCAGCAGTGAAGGCGGGCTGCACAGAGATACGCAGTATTTT	CASSEGGLHRDTQYF
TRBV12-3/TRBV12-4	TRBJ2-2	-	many	TGTGCCAGCAGTCCTGGTTTCTCCACCGGGGAGCTGTTTTTT	CASSPGFSTGELFF
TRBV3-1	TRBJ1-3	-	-	TGTGCCAGCAGCCTTAAGGCTGGGAGCAGTGGAAACACCATATATTTT	CASSLKAGSSGNTIYF
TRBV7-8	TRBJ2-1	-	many	TGTGCCAGCAGCTTAAACTTCCCACCGGGGCAGTTCTTC	CASSLNFPPGQFF
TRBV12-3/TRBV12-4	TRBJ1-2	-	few	TGTGCCAGCAGTTTAGGTCCGGCAGGAGGGTATGGCTACACCTTC	CASSLGPAGGYGYTF
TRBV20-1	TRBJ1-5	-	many	TGCAGTGCTAGAGAACAGGGCCATCAGCCCCAGCATTTT	CSAREQGHQPQHF
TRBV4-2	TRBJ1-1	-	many	TGTGCCAGCAGCCAAGATGCGCAGGGTAGTATGAACACTGAAGCTTTCTTT	CASSQDAQGSMNTEAFF
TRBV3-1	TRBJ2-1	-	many	TGTGCCAGCAGCCAAGGGCGCAGGGATGAGCAGTTCTTC	CASSQGRRDEQFF
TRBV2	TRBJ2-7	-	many	TGTGCCAGCAGCCTGAGCCCTTCCTACGAGCAGTACTTC	CASSLSPSYEQYF
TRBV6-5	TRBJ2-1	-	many	TGTGCCAGCAGTTACTTGCCGGGGAATGAGCAGTTCTTC	CASSYLPGNEQFF
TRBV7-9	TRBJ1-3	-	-	TGTGTTCTTCGACAGTCCGGCTCTGGAAACACCATATATTTT	CVLRQSGSGNTIYF
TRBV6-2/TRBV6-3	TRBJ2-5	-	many	TGTGCCAGCAGTTACGTAGGAGAGACCCAGTACTTC	CASSYVGETQYF
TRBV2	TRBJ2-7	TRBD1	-	TGTGCCAGCAGTGAAGGGGGGACAGGGTTGAACGAGCAGTACTTC	CASSEGGTGLNEQYF
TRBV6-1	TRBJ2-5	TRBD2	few	TGTGCCAGCGGCGGCGGGGGGGTACAAGAGACCCAGTACTTC	CASGGGGVQETQYF
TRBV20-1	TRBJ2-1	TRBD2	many	TGCAGTCCGGGACTAGCGGGGAGCTCCTACAATGAGCAGTTCTTC	CSPGLAGSSYNEQFF
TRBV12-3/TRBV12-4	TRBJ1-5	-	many	TGTGCCAGCAGTCTGAGTCAGCCCCAGCATTTT	CASSLSQPQHF
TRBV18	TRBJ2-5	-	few	TGTGCCAGCTCACGAAAGTATGCGGAGACCCAGTACTTC	CASSRKYAETQYF
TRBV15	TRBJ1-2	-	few	TGTGCCACCAGCAGAGAAGGACTCTATGGCTACACCTTC	CATSREGLYGYTF
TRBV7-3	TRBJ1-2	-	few	TGTGCCAGCAGCTTGGGCGGTTATAACTATGGCTACACCTTC	CASSLGGYNYGYTF
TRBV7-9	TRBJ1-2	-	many	TGTGCCAGCAGCTTAGACGAACGAGCTAACTATGGCTACACCTTC	CASSLDERANYGYTF
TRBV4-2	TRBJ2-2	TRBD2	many	TGTGCCAGCAGCTATGGACTAGCCGGGTCCGGGGAGCTGTTTTTT	CASSYGLAGSGELFF
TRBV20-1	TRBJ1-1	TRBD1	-	TGCAGTGCAAGCAGGGGGCCTGAAGCTTTCTTT	CSASRGPEAFF
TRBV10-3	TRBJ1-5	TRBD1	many	TGTGCCATCAGGGAGGGACAGTACGATCAGCCCCAGCATTTT	CAIREGQYDQPQHF
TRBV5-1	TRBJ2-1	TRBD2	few	TGCGCCAGCAGGAGTACTGGGGGGGTCTCCTACAATGAGCAGTTCTTC	CASRSTGGVSYNEQFF
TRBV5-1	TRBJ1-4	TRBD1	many	TGCGCCAGCAGCCCAGGACAGGGCAATGAAAAACTGTTTTTT	CASSPGQGNEKLFF
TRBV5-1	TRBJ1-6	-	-	TGCGCCAGCAGGCAGGGAATAAATTCACCCCTCCACTTT	CASRQGINSPLHF
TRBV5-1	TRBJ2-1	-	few	TGCGCCAGCAGCTTGGTAGTCCCAGGTGAGCAGTTCTTC	CASSLVVPGEQFF
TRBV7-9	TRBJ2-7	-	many	TGTGCCAGCAGCTTAGGGTTGGGGCACCACGAGCAGTACTTC	CASSLGLGHHEQYF
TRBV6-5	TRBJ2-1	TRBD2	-	TGTGCCAGCAGCCTTACTAGCGGGGGCGAAAGTGAGCAGTTCTTC	CASSLTSGGESEQFF
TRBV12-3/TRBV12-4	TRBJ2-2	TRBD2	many	TGTGCCAGCAGTTTAAGGGCGGGGGGGCCCACCGGGGAGCTGTTTTTT	CASSLRAGGPTGELFF